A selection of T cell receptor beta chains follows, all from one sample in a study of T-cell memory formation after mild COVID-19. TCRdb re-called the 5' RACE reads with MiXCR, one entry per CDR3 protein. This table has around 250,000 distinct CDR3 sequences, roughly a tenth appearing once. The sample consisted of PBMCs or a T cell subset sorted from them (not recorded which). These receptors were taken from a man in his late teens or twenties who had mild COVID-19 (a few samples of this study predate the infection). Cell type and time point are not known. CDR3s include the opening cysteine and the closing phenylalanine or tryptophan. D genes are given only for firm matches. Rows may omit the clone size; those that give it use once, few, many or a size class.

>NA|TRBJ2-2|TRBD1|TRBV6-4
TGTGCCAGCAGTGGGAGACAGGGGGCGAACACCGGGGAGCTGTTTTTT
CASSGRQGANTGELFF
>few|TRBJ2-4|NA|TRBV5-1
TGCGCCAGCAGCTTCGTTGCGGGGTTAGCCAAAAACATTCAGTACTTC
CASSFVAGLAKNIQYF
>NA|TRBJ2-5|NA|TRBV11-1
TGTGCCAGCAGCTTAACGAGCCTCTGGAGCCAAGAGACCCAGTACTTC
CASSLTSLWSQETQYF
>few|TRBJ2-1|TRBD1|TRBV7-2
TGTGCCAGCAGCCGAGGACAGGTTGGTGAGCAGTTCTTC
CASSRGQVGEQFF
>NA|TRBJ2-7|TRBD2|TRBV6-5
TGTGCCAGCAGGCATCTGACTAGCGTCGATCCCGAGCAGTACTTC
CASRHLTSVDPEQYF
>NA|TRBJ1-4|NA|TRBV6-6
TGTGCCAGCAGCCGATTTCTAACTAATGAAAAACTGTTTTTT
CASSRFLTNEKLFF
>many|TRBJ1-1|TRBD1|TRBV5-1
TGCCCCGCTACAAGCGGGACAGAAGAACCAAACACTGAAGCTTTCTTT
CPATSGTEEPNTEAFF
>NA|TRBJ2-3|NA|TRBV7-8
TGTGCCAGCAGCTTAAGCCGGGGGAATCCACCTTCCGGCACAGATACGCAGTATTTT
CASSLSRGNPPSGTDTQYF
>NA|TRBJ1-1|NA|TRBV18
TGTGCCAGCTCAACGGCCATGAACACTGAAGCTTTCTTT
CASSTAMNTEAFF
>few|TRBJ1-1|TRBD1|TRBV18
TGTGCCAGCTCACGGGACAGCAGAACTGAAGCTTTCTTT
CASSRDSRTEAFF
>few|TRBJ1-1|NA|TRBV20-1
TGCAGTGCTAGAGATTGGAGGGTTAACACTGAAGCTTTCTTT
CSARDWRVNTEAFF
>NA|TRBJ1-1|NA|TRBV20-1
TGCAGTGCTGGCCTCCGGATGAACACTGAAGCTTTCTTT
CSAGLRMNTEAFF
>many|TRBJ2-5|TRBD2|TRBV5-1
TGCGCCAGCGCCACGACCGGGGGGGCTTTTCAGACCCAGTACTTC
CASATTGGAFQTQYF
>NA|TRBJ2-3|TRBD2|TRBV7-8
TGTGCCAGCAGCACCCGACTAGCGGGGAGCACAGATACGCAGTATTTT
CASSTRLAGSTDTQYF
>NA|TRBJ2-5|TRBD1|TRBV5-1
TGCGCCAGCAGCTCACAGGGGACCCAAGAGACCCAGTACTTC
CASSSQGTQETQYF
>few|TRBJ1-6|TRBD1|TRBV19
TGTGCCAGTAGTCCGGGACAGGGAGCTTCACCCCTCCACTTT
CASSPGQGASPLHF
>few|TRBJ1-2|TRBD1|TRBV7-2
TGTGCCAGCAGCTTAATACAGGGGTATGGCTACACCTTC
CASSLIQGYGYTF
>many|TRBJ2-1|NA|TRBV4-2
TGTGCCAGCAGCCAAGATACGGGGGAATCCTACAATGAGCAGTTCTTC
CASSQDTGESYNEQFF
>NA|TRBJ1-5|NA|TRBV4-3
TGCGCCAGCAGCCAAGATTTTAACAATCAGCCCCAGCATTTT
CASSQDFNNQPQHF
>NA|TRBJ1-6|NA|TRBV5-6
TGTGCCAGCAGCCAACCACTACAGTCTCGGAATTCACCCCTCCACTTT
CASSQPLQSRNSPLHF
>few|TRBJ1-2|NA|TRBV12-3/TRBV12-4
TGTGCCAGCAGGCACAGGGTTAGCTATGGCTACACCTTC
CASRHRVSYGYTF
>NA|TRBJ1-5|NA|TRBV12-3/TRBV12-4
TGTGCCAGCACGCAGGGCAATCAGCCCCAGCATTTT
CASTQGNQPQHF
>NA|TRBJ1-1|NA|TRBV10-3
TGTGCCATCAGTGGAAGGGACGAAGCTTTCTTT
CAISGRDEAFF
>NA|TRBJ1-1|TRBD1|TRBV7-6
TGTGCCAGCAGCTCAGCAGGGGGCCGGAGAGAAGCTTTCTTT
CASSSAGGRREAFF
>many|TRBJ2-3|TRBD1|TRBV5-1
TGCGCCAGCAGCTTGGAGGGACAGTACACAGATACGCAGTATTTT
CASSLEGQYTDTQYF
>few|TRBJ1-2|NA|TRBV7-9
TGTGCCAGCAGCTCCCTGGACGGACGCTATGGCTACACCTTC
CASSSLDGRYGYTF
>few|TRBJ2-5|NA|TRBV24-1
TGTGCCAGCAGCTCCCCGGGTCCGGGCCAAGAGACCCAGTACTTC
CASSSPGPGQETQYF
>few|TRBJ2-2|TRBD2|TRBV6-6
TGTGCCAGCAGTTACTCATCGAGCGGGGTTAGCGGGGAGCTGTTTTTT
CASSYSSSGVSGELFF
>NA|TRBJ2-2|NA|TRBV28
TGTGCCACCACCACCGGGGCGGGCACCGGGGAGCTGTTTTTT
CATTTGAGTGELFF
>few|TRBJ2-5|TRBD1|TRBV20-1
TGCAGTGCTCCCGCCGCAGGGGGCGGGGAGACCCAGTACTTC
CSAPAAGGGETQYF
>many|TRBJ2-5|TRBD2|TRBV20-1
TGCAGTGTACAGACGGGGGGCCAAGAGACCCAGTACTTC
CSVQTGGQETQYF
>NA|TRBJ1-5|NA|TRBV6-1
TGTGCCAGCAGGCCCGGGGTTCAGCCCCAGCATTTT
CASRPGVQPQHF
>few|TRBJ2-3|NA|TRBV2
TGTGCCAGCAGAGGGGTCGATACGCAGTATTTT
CASRGVDTQYF
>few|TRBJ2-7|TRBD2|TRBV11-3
TGTGCCAGCAGCTTAAGCGGGGGAAACGACGAGCAGTACTTC
CASSLSGGNDEQYF
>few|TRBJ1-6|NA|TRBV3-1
TGTGCCAGCAGCAACAACGGGGGGGATTCACCCCTCCACTTT
CASSNNGGDSPLHF
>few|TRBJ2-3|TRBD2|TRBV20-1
TGCAGTGCTAGACTAGCGGGGGCAGATACGCAGTATTTT
CSARLAGADTQYF
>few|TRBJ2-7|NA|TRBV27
TGTGCCAGCAGAGGTAGCTCCTACGAGCAGTACTTC
CASRGSSYEQYF
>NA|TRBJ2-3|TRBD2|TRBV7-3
TGTGCCAGCAGCTTACTAGCGGGGGGTTCAGATACGCAGTATTTT
CASSLLAGGSDTQYF
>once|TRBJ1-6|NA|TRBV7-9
TGTGCCAGCAGCGGAAACACCGGGCCAGTAATTCACACACCCCTCCACTTT
CASSGNTGPVIHTPLHF
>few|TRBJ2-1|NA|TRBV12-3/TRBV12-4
TGTGCCAGCAGTTTTTTATTGGGGGGCGCCTACAATGAGCAGTTCTTC
CASSFLLGGAYNEQFF
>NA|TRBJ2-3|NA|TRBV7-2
TGTGCCAGCAGCCCCCCAGGACCCCGCACAGATACGCAGTATTTT
CASSPPGPRTDTQYF
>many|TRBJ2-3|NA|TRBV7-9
TGTGCCAGGCAGGCCATCCGAGGCACAGATACGCAGTATTTT
CARQAIRGTDTQYF
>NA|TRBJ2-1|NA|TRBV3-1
TGTGCCAGCAGCCACCATAGCGGCTACAATGAGCAGTTCTTC
CASSHHSGYNEQFF
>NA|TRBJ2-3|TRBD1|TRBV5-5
TGTGCCAGCAGCTTATTCGACAGGGGGCAGAGGGATACGCAGTATTTT
CASSLFDRGQRDTQYF
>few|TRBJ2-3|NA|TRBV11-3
TGTGCCAGCAGCTTAAGTAGCGGTGCTAGCACAGATACGCAGTATTTT
CASSLSSGASTDTQYF
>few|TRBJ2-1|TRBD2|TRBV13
TGTGCCAGCAGCTTAACGGGAGCGACTAGCGGCTACAATGAGCAGTTCTTC
CASSLTGATSGYNEQFF
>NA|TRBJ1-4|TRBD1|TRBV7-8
TGTGCCAGCAGCCGACTGGGGACAGGGAGTGAAAAACTGTTTTTT
CASSRLGTGSEKLFF
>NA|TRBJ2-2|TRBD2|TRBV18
TGTGCCAGCTCACCACTTTCTAGCGGGAACACCGGGGAGCTGTTTTTT
CASSPLSSGNTGELFF
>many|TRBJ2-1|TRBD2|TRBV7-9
TGTGCCAGCAGCTTTAGCGGGGGGGCCGGTGAGCAGTTCTTC
CASSFSGGAGEQFF
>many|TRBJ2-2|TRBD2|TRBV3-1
TGTGCCAGCAGCCAAGGTCTAGCGGGAGCAACCGGGGAGCTGTTTTTT
CASSQGLAGATGELFF
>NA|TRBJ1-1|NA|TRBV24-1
TGTGCCACCAGCGTGCCCCGGTGTGACACTGAAGCTTTCTTT
CATSVPRCDTEAFF
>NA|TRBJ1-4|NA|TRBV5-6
TGTGCCAGCCACAATTCGTTTTTT
CASHNSFF
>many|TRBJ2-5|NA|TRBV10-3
TGTGCCACCTCAGTGGAGAAAGAGACCCAGTACTTC
CATSVEKETQYF
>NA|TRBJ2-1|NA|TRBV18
TGTGCCAGCTCAACCGGGGACTACAATGAGCAGTTCTTC
CASSTGDYNEQFF